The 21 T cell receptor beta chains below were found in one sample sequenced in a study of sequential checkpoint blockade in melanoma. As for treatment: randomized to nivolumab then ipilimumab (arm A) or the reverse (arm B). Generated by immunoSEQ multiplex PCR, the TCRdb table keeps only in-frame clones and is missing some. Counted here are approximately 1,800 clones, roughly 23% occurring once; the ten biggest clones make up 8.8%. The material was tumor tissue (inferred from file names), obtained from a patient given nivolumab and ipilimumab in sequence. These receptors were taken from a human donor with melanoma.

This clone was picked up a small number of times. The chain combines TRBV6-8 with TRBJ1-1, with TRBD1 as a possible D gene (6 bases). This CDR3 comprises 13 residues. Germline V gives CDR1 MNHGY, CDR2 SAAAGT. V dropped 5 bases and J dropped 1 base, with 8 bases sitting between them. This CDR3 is CASSPTGNTEAFF. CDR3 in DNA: TGTGCCAGCAGTCCGACAGGGAACACTGAAGCTTTCTTT.

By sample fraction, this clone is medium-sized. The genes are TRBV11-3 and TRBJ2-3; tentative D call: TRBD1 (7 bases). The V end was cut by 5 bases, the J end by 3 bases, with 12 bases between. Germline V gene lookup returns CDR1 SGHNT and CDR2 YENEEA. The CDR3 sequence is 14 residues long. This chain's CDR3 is CASSQGGPTDTQYF. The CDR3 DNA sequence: TGTGCCAGCAGCCAGGGGGGCCCGACAGATACGCAGTATTTT. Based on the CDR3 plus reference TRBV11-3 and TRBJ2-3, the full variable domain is EAGVVQSPRYKIIEKKQPVAFWCNPISGHNTLYWYLQNLGQGPELLIRYENEEAVDDSQLPKDRFSAERLKGVDSTLKIQPAELGDSAVYLCASSQGGPTDTQYFGPGTRLTVL.

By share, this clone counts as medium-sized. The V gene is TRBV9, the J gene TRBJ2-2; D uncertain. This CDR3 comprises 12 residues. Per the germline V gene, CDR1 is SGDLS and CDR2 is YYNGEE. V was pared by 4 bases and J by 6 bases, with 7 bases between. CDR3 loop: CASSFLAGELFF. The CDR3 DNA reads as TGTGCCAGCAGCTTTTTGGCCGGGGAGCTGTTTTTT. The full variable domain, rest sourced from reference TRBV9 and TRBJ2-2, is DSGVTQTPKHLITATGQRVTLRCSPRSGDLSVYWYQQSLDQGLQFLIQYYNGEERAKGNILERFSAQQFPDLHSELNLSSLELGDSALYFCASSFLAGELFFGEGSRLTVL.

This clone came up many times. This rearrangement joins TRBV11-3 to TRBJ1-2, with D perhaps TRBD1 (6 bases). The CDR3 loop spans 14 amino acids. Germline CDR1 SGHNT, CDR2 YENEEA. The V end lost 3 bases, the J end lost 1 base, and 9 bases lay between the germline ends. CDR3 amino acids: CASSFRTDNYGYTF. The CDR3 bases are TGTGCCAGCAGCTTCCGGACAGATAACTATGGCTACACCTTC.

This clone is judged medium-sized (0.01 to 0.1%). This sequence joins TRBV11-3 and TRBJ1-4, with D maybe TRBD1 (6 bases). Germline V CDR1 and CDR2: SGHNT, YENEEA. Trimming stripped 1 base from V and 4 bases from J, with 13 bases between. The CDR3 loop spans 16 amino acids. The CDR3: CASSLGALRGNEKLFF. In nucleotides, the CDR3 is TGTGCCAGCAGCTTAGGCGCACTCAGGGGTAATGAAAAACTGTTTTTT.

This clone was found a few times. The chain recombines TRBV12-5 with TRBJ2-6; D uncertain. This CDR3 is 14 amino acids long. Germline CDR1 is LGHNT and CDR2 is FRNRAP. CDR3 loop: CASISQAGANVLTF. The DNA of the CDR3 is TGTGCCAGCATTTCCCAGGCTGGGGCCAACGTCCTGACTTTC.

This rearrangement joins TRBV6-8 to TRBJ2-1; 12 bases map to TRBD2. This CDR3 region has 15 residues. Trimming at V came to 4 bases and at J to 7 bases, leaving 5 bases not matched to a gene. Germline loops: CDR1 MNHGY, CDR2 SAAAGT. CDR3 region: CASSLGTSGSNEQFF. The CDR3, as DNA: TGTGCCAGCAGTTTAGGGACTAGCGGGTCAAATGAGCAGTTCTTC.

CDR3 protein: CASSPPAGSNTEAFF. The DNA of the CDR3 is TGTGCCAGTAGCCCCCCGGCAGGATCGAACACTGAAGCTTTCTTT. V and J are TRBV19 and TRBJ1-1; no reliable D call. Germline V CDR1 and CDR2: LNHDA, SQIVND (reference sequence). With 6 bases removed from V and 1 base from J, the gap between germline ends came to 15 bases. The CDR3 covers 15 residues.

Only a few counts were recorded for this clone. The CDR3 loop is CASSLPLGRRYTGELFF. CDR3 bases: TGTGCCAGCAGCCTCCCACTCGGCAGGAGGTATACCGGGGAGCTGTTTTTT. The V call is TRBV11-3, the J call TRBJ2-2, with D possibly being TRBD2 (5 bases). The CDR3 runs to 17 residues. Germline V gives CDR1 SGHNT, CDR2 YENEEA. Trimming removed 5 bases from V and 5 bases from J, with 21 bases in between.

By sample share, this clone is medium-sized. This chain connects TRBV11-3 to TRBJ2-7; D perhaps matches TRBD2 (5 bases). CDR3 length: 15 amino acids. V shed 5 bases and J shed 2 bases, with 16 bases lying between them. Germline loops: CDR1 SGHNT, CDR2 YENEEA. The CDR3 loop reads CASSPYSSGAYEQYF. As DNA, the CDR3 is TGTGCCAGCAGCCCTTATTCGAGCGGAGCCTACGAGCAGTACTTC.

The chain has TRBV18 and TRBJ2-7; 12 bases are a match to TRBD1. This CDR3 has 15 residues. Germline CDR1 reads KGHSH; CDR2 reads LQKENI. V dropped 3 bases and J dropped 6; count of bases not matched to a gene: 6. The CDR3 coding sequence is TGTGCCAGCTCACCCCCGGGACAGGGGGCTTCCGAGCAGTACTTC. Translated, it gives CASSPPGQGASEQYF.

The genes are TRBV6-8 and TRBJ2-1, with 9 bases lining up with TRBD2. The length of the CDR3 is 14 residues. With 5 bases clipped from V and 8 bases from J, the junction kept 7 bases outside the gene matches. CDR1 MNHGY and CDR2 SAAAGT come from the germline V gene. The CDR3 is CASSVGLALDEQFF. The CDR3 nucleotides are TGTGCCAGCAGTGTGGGACTAGCTTTAGATGAGCAGTTCTTC.

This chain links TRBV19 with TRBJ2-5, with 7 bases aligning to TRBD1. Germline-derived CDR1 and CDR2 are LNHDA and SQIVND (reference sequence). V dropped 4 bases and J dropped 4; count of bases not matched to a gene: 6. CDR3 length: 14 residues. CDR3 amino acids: CASSKRGRRETQYF. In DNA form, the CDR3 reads TGTGCCAGTAGTAAGAGGGGGCGCAGAGAGACCCAGTACTTC.

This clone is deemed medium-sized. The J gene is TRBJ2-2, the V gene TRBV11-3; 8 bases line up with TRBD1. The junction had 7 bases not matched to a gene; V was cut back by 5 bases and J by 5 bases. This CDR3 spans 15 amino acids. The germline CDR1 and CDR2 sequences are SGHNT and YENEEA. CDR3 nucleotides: TGTGCCAGCAGCCCGGACAGGGTGCGGACCGGGGAGCTGTTTTTT. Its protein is CASSPDRVRTGELFF.

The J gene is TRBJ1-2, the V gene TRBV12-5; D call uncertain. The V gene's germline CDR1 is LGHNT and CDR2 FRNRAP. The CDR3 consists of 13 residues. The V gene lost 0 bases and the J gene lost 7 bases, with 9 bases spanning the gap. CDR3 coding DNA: TGTGCTAGTGGTTTGGTAAGCTGGGCTGGCTACACCTTC. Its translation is CASGLVSWAGYTF.

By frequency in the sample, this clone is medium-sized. In nucleotides, the CDR3 is TGTGCCAGCAGCTTGGAGGGTTGGGGGGCTGGGGAAAAACTGTTTTTT. Protein sequence: CASSLEGWGAGEKLFF. V usage is TRBV11-3 and J usage is TRBJ1-4, with D perhaps TRBD1 (6 bases). V was cut by 3 bases and J by 8 bases, with 19 bases left in between. The CDR3 sequence is 16 residues long. Germline V gene lookup returns CDR1 SGHNT and CDR2 YENEEA.

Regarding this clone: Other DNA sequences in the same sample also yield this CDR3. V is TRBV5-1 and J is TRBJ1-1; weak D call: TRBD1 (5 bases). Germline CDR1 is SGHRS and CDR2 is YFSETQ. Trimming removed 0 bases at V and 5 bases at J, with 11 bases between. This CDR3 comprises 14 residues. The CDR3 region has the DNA TGCGCCAGCAGCTTGGGGGGCGCGAGTACTGAAGCTTTCTTT. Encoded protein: CASSLGGASTEAFF.

In DNA form, the CDR3 reads TGTGCCAGCATGAGGACAGCAACGTGGACTGAAGCTTTCTTT. Residues: CASMRTATWTEAFF. This rearrangement joins TRBV28 to TRBJ1-1; D possibly corresponds to TRBD1 (6 bases). With 7 bases removed from V and 5 bases from J, the gap between germline ends came to 17 bases. The length of the CDR3 is 14 residues. The V gene's germline CDR1 is MDHEN and CDR2 SYDVKM.

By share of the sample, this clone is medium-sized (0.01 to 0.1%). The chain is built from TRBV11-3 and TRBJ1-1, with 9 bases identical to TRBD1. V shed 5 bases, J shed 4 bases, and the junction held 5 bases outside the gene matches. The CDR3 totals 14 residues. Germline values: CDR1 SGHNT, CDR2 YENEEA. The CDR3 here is CASSREQGATEAFF. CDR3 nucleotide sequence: TGTGCCAGCAGCAGGGAACAGGGGGCCACTGAAGCTTTCTTT.

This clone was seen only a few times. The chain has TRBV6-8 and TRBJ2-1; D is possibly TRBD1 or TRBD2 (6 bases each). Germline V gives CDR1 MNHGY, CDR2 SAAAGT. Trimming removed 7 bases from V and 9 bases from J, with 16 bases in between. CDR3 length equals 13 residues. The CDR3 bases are TGTGCCAGCAACCTGGGGGGCCTTGGTGAGCAGTTCTTC. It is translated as CASNLGGLGEQFF.

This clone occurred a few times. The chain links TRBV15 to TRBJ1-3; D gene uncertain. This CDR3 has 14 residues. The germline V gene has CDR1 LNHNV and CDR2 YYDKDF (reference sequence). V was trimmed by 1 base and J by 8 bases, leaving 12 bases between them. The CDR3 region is CATSRGPRGHTIYF. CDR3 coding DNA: TGTGCCACCAGCAGAGGGCCGCGCGGACACACCATATATTTT.